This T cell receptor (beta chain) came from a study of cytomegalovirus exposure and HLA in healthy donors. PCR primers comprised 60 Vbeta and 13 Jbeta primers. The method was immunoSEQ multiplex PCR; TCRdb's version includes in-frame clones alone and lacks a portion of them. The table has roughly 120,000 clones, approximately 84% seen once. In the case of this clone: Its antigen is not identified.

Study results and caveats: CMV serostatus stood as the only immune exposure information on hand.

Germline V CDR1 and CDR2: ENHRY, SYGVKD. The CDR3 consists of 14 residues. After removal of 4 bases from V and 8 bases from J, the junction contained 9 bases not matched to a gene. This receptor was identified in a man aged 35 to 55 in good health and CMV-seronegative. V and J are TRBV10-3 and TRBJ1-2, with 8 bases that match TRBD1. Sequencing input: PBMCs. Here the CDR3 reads CAISGPDRVGGYTF. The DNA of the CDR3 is TGTGCCATCAGTGGCCCGGACAGGGTTGGAGGCTACACCTTC.